This TCR beta chain was recovered during a study of T cell repertoires in cytomegalovirus infection. Study background: Public signatures in TCR beta pointed to CMV infection and matching HLA type.

This CDR3 has 16 amino acids. The J segment lost 4 bases and the V segment lost 2 bases, leaving 8 bases of the junction unmatched. In germline, CDR1 is SEHNR, CDR2 FQNEAQ (reference sequence). TCRdb re-called the reads through MiXCR, storing one row per CDR3 protein. The sample records fewer than 300,000 distinct CDR3 sequences, 25% being singletons. The specimen was PBMCs. V and J are TRBV7-9 and TRBJ2-5; 9 bases align to TRBD1. The TCR sequence derives from a human donor in good health (CMV status not recorded). Some clones in this sample may be carry-over from other donors' samples. CDR3 sequence reads: CASSLLGQGLGETQYF. As DNA, the CDR3 is TGTGCCAGCAGCTTACTCGGACAGGGGCTGGGAGAGACCCAGTACTTC.